Listed below are T cell receptor beta chains from one sample, sequenced in a study of T cell repertoires in ileal Crohn's disease. This table comes from immunoSEQ multiplex PCR, and its TCRdb copy is limited to in-frame clones, with some not included. The table includes over 4,500 clones, approximately 72% detected once. The sample taken for sequencing was ileal tissue. These receptors came from an adult with Crohn's disease. The CDR3 runs from the conserved cysteine through the conserved F or W. D genes are given only for firm matches. Rows give clone size only sometimes, using once, few, many, or a class for an expanded clone.

J gene: TRBJ1-1; V gene: TRBV7-3; D gene: .; clone size: .; CDR3 DNA: TGTGCCAGCAGCTTAAGGTCGGACACTGAAGCTTTCTTT; CDR3 protein: CASSLRSDTEAFF
J gene: TRBJ2-2; V gene: TRBV5-5; D gene: .; clone size: .; CDR3 DNA: TGTGCCAGCAGCTTGGCCAGTTTCGGGGAGCTGTTTTTT; CDR3 protein: CASSLASFGELFF
J gene: TRBJ2-7; V gene: TRBV7-2; D gene: .; clone size: .; CDR3 DNA: TGTGCCAGCAGCTTACAGGGGTGGATAGGGGAGCAGTACTTC; CDR3 protein: CASSLQGWIGEQYF
J gene: TRBJ2-5; V gene: TRBV2; D gene: TRBD2; clone size: .; CDR3 DNA: TGTGCCAGCGGGAGGGCGGAACAAGAGACCCAGTACTTC; CDR3 protein: CASGRAEQETQYF
J gene: TRBJ2-5; V gene: TRBV5-6; D gene: TRBD2; clone size: once; CDR3 DNA: TGTGCCAGCAGACCGACTCTAGCGGGGGAGGGAGAGACCCAGTACTTC; CDR3 protein: CASRPTLAGEGETQYF
J gene: TRBJ2-7; V gene: TRBV7-8; D gene: TRBD2; clone size: .; CDR3 DNA: TGTGCCAGCAGCCGCGGGGGAGTAGGCTACGAGCAGTACTTC; CDR3 protein: CASSRGGVGYEQYF
J gene: TRBJ2-3; V gene: TRBV7-2; D gene: TRBD1; clone size: .; CDR3 DNA: TGTGCCAGCAGCGGACAGGGATTGAGGACAGATACGCAGTATTTT; CDR3 protein: CASSGQGLRTDTQYF
J gene: TRBJ2-5; V gene: TRBV4-1; D gene: .; clone size: .; CDR3 DNA: TGCGCCAGCAGCCAAGAGGAATCCAGGGCTCAAGAGACCCAGTACTTC; CDR3 protein: CASSQEESRAQETQYF
J gene: TRBJ1-2; V gene: TRBV18; D gene: TRBD1; clone size: .; CDR3 DNA: TGTGCCAGCTCGAGTAAAAGTTACGGGGACAGGGTTAGCCGTGGCTACACCTTC; CDR3 protein: CASSSKSYGDRVSRGYTF
J gene: TRBJ2-7; V gene: TRBV7-2; D gene: .; clone size: .; CDR3 DNA: TGTGCCAGCAGCTTAGTCGGACTTCGCGAGCAGTACTTC; CDR3 protein: CASSLVGLREQYF
J gene: TRBJ2-1; V gene: TRBV7-9; D gene: TRBD1; clone size: .; CDR3 DNA: TGTGCCAGCAGCTTGCGGGGTAGGGGACAGGGGTTTGAGCAGTTCTTC; CDR3 protein: CASSLRGRGQGFEQFF
J gene: TRBJ1-5; V gene: TRBV11-2; D gene: .; clone size: .; CDR3 DNA: TGTGCCAGCAGCAGAACAGGGAATCGCGATCAGCCCCAGCATTTT; CDR3 protein: CASSRTGNRDQPQHF
J gene: TRBJ2-7; V gene: TRBV4-3; D gene: .; clone size: .; CDR3 DNA: TGCGCCAGCAGCCAAGATTTTCGGACAGCACAAACCTACGAGCAGTACTTC; CDR3 protein: CASSQDFRTAQTYEQYF
J gene: TRBJ1-6; V gene: TRBV10-3; D gene: .; clone size: .; CDR3 DNA: TGTGCCATCAGTGATGCGGGTAATTCACCCCTCCACTTT; CDR3 protein: CAISDAGNSPLHF
J gene: TRBJ1-2; V gene: TRBV5-1; D gene: .; clone size: .; CDR3 DNA: TGCGCCAGCTCGCAGGGAGGTTACTATGGCTACACCTTC; CDR3 protein: CASSQGGYYGYTF
J gene: TRBJ1-2; V gene: TRBV28; D gene: TRBD1; clone size: once; CDR3 DNA: TGTGCCAGCAGAGAGACAGGGGCGGGAAACTATGGCTACACCTTC; CDR3 protein: CASRETGAGNYGYTF
J gene: TRBJ1-1; V gene: TRBV29-1; D gene: TRBD1; clone size: .; CDR3 DNA: TGCAGCGCGGACAGGGAAGGCGCTGAAGCTTTCTTT; CDR3 protein: CSADREGAEAFF
J gene: TRBJ2-7; V gene: TRBV5-6; D gene: TRBD1; clone size: .; CDR3 DNA: TGTGCCAGCAGCTTGGCTCCTCCCCGGGACAGCTACGAGCAGTACTTC; CDR3 protein: CASSLAPPRDSYEQYF
J gene: TRBJ2-5; V gene: TRBV6-1; D gene: TRBD1; clone size: .; CDR3 DNA: TGTGCCAGCAGCCAAAACCGACAGGGCGGAGAGACCCAGTACTTC; CDR3 protein: CASSQNRQGGETQYF
J gene: TRBJ2-1; V gene: TRBV5-1; D gene: TRBD2; clone size: .; CDR3 DNA: TGCGCCAGCATCGAGGGGACTAGCGGATTTGGTGAGCAGTTCTTC; CDR3 protein: CASIEGTSGFGEQFF
J gene: TRBJ2-3; V gene: TRBV11-2; D gene: TRBD2; clone size: .; CDR3 DNA: TGTGCCAGCAGCTTACAAGCGGGGGGGCCCACAGATACGCAGTATTTT; CDR3 protein: CASSLQAGGPTDTQYF
J gene: TRBJ2-3; V gene: TRBV28; D gene: TRBD2; clone size: .; CDR3 DNA: TGTGCCAGCAGTCACGAGAGCGGGATATTAAATACGCAGTATTTT; CDR3 protein: CASSHESGILNTQYF
J gene: TRBJ1-2; V gene: TRBV28; D gene: TRBD1; clone size: .; CDR3 DNA: TGTGCCAGCAGTTCCCGGGACAGGGCTAATGGCTACACCTTC; CDR3 protein: CASSSRDRANGYTF
J gene: TRBJ1-5; V gene: TRBV7-9; D gene: .; clone size: .; CDR3 DNA: TGTGCCAGCAGCTCCTCTGGGGGGTCTCAGCCCCAGCATTTT; CDR3 protein: CASSSSGGSQPQHF
J gene: TRBJ2-7; V gene: TRBV6-1; D gene: TRBD2; clone size: .; CDR3 DNA: TGTGCCAGCAGAGGACTAGAGTCCTACGAGCAGTACTTC; CDR3 protein: CASRGLESYEQYF
J gene: TRBJ2-6; V gene: TRBV28; D gene: TRBD2; clone size: .; CDR3 DNA: TGTGCCAGCAGTTACCCGCGGGGGGGGTATTCTGGGGCCAACGTCCTGACTTTC; CDR3 protein: CASSYPRGGYSGANVLTF
J gene: TRBJ2-7; V gene: TRBV5-1; D gene: .; clone size: .; CDR3 DNA: TGCGCCAGCAGCGTATCGGGTTACTCCTACGAGCAGTACTTC; CDR3 protein: CASSVSGYSYEQYF
J gene: TRBJ2-1; V gene: TRBV9; D gene: .; clone size: .; CDR3 DNA: TGTGCCAGCAGCGTAAAAGGGGGGGGAGGTGTTAACAATGAGCAGTTCTTC; CDR3 protein: CASSVKGGGGVNNEQFF
J gene: TRBJ1-4; V gene: TRBV19; D gene: .; clone size: .; CDR3 DNA: TGTGCCAGTAGTAAAGGTTTTACAGCTCCTGAAAAACTGTTTTTT; CDR3 protein: CASSKGFTAPEKLFF